This passage covers 16 T cell receptor beta chains from one sample sequenced in a study of T-cell reconstitution after alpha-beta-depleted transplantation in children. A TCRbeta library incorporating unique molecular identifiers was prepared. One entry per CDR3 protein results from TCRdb running MiXCR on the PCR reads. The sample lists hundreds of thousands of distinct CDR3 sequences, about 17% seen once, with around 30% in the top ten. Sample: PBMCs, mostly from graft donor cells, taken 360 days after TCRalphabeta/CD19-depleted stem cell transplant. The receptors originated from a boy under two years old who had a stem cell transplant for Wiskott-Aldrich syndrome, so the T cells may come from the graft donor.

The chain is built from TRBV6-1 and TRBJ2-7; TRBD2 matches at 7 bases. J was trimmed by 5 bases and V by 11 bases; bases with no gene match: 24. The CDR3 is 17 amino acids. Germline V gene data show CDR1 as MNHNS and CDR2 as SASEGT. CDR3 loop: CARMGLRPSGLIHEQYF. The DNA of the CDR3 is TGTGCCCGCATGGGGTTAAGGCCTAGCGGATTGATCCACGAGCAGTACTTC.

This clonotype was counted a few times. V is TRBV20-1 and J is TRBJ2-3, with 14 nucleotides matching TRBD2. Germline lookup yields CDR1 DFQATT and CDR2 SNEGSKA (reference sequence). Trimming at V came to 6 bases and at J to 5 bases, leaving 10 bases not matched to a gene. The CDR3 has 16 residues. The CDR3 region has the DNA TGCAGTGCAACCTCCGGGACTAGCGGGAGTAGAGATACGCAGTATTTT. Translation gives CSATSGTSGSRDTQYF.

A remark on this clonotype: One junction end does not reproduce the germline sequence, and a read error may be involved. The chain links TRBV2 to TRBJ1-2; D is ambiguous. The CDR3 is 11 amino acids. Germline values: CDR1 SNHLY, CDR2 FYNNEI. CDR3 in DNA: TGTGCCAGCGTCGGACCTTATGCCTACACCTTC. Its protein product is CASVGPYAYTF.

This chain uses TRBV7-4 with TRBJ2-2; maybe TRBD2 (6 bases). Between the trimmed V and J ends, which lost 1 base and 4 bases, there was a span of 16 bases. Germline assignment: CDR1 SGHVT and CDR2 SQSDAQ. This CDR3 comprises 17 residues. The CDR3 coding sequence is TGTGCCAGCAGCTTAGGTTGGATTTGGGACTTCACCGGGGAGCTGTTTTTT. This codes for CASSLGWIWDFTGELFF.

This clonotype was found a few times. The chain links TRBV20-1 to TRBJ2-7; tentative D call: TRBD2 (5 bases). CDR3 length: 14 amino acids. Per germline, CDR1 DFQATT and CDR2 SNEGSKA (reference sequence). Trimming shortened V by 2 bases and J by 3 bases, and 14 bases separated the two germline ends. The CDR3 nucleotides are TGCAGTGCTAGACCTTGGACTCTTAGCTACGAGCAGTACTTC. This encodes CSARPWTLSYEQYF.

V and J are TRBV20-1 and TRBJ2-5; 10 nucleotides align to TRBD2. The ends lost 0 bases at V and 5 bases at J; junction bases unmatched: 9. Germline lookup yields CDR1 DFQATT and CDR2 SNEGSKA (reference sequence). CDR3 size: 16 residues. CDR3 residues: CSARDPGLARGETQYF. CDR3 coding DNA: TGCAGTGCTAGAGATCCGGGACTAGCGAGAGGGGAGACCCAGTACTTC.

The CDR3 DNA reads as TGCGCCAGCAGCGTTAGCGGATACAATGAGCAGTTCTTC. Encoded protein: CASSVSGYNEQFF. The gene calls are TRBV5-1 and TRBJ2-1; tentatively, D is TRBD2 (6 bases). Between the trimmed V and J ends, which lost 4 bases and 4 bases, there was a span of 9 bases. CDR1 SGHRS and CDR2 YFSETQ come from the germline V gene. CDR3 length: 13 amino acids.

This chain uses TRBV7-8 with TRBJ1-4, with TRBD1 matching over 7 bases. Germline loops: CDR1 SGHVS, CDR2 FQNEAQ. This CDR3 contains 18 residues. J was trimmed by 3 bases and V by 1 base; bases with no gene match: 11. The CDR3 loop is CASSLVKSRDSANEKLFF. CDR3 nucleotides: TGTGCCAGCAGCTTAGTAAAAAGCCGGGACAGCGCTAATGAAAAACTGTTTTTT.

This rearrangement joins TRBV5-5 to TRBJ2-2, with D perhaps being TRBD1 or TRBD2 (5 bases each). Per germline, CDR1 SGHKS and CDR2 YYEKEE (reference sequence). The CDR3 has 17 amino acids. V was pared by 4 bases and J by 0 bases, with 16 bases between. CDR3 nucleotide sequence: TGTGCCAGCAGCCCGGGCCGGGGCGGAGCGAACACCGGGGAGCTGTTTTTT. It is translated as CASSPGRGGANTGELFF.

This clonotype has just a few counts. CDR3: CSVYRDRGQKQYF. The DNA of the CDR3 is TGCAGCGTTTACCGCGACAGGGGGCAAAAGCAGTACTTC. V usage is TRBV29-1 and J usage is TRBJ2-7; TRBD1 agrees at 10 bases. After removal of 5 bases from V and 8 bases from J, the junction contained 9 bases not matched to a gene. The CDR3 runs 13 residues. CDR1 and CDR2 (germline): SQVTM, ANQGSEA.

The chain uses TRBV3-1 and TRBJ2-7, with 12 positions matching TRBD2. The CDR3 has 16 amino acids. The germline V gene has CDR1 LGHDT and CDR2 YNNKEL (reference sequence). V dropped 6 bases and J dropped 0; count of bases not matched to a gene: 6. The CDR3 spells CASRLTSGGYSYEQYF. Written as DNA, the CDR3 is TGTGCCAGCAGGCTTACTAGCGGGGGGTACTCCTACGAGCAGTACTTC.

This clonotype was seen a few times. One junction end does not reproduce the germline sequence, and a read error may be involved. The rearrangement links TRBV4-3 to TRBJ2-3; D gene unclear. Germline V CDR1 and CDR2: LGHNA, YSLEER. The CDR3 totals 15 residues. As DNA, the CDR3 is TGCGCCACCAGCCGAGGCGGAGATAAAGGAGATACGCAGTATTTT. As protein: CATSRGGDKGDTQYF.

This clonotype was recorded many times. The chain employs TRBV12-3 or TRBV12-4 and TRBJ2-1, with 9 bases identical to TRBD1. V lost 3 bases, J lost 5 bases, and 2 bases stayed unmatched. The CDR3 extends over 14 amino acids. The DNA of the CDR3 is TGTGCCAGCAGTTTTGGGACAGGGCACAATGAGCAGTTCTTC. This encodes CASSFGTGHNEQFF.

This clonotype was seen a few times. This chain connects TRBV12-3 or TRBV12-4 to TRBJ2-6; 7 nucleotides align to TRBD2. The length of the CDR3 is 16 residues. With 6 bases clipped from V and 1 base from J, the junction kept 6 bases outside the gene matches. The CDR3 nucleotides read TGTGCCAGCAGACCGGGACTATATTCTGGGGCCAACGTCCTGACTTTC. Translated, it gives CASRPGLYSGANVLTF.

The V call is TRBV15, the J call TRBJ2-1, with 16 bases matching TRBD2. After removal of 0 bases from V and 6 bases from J, the junction contained 8 bases not matched to a gene. This CDR3 has 19 residues. From germline, CDR1 is LNHNV and CDR2 YYDKDF (reference sequence). The CDR3 nucleotides read TGTGCCACCAGCAGAGATATGGGGACTAGCGGGAGGGAGTTCAATGAGCAGTTCTTC. Translated, it gives CATSRDMGTSGREFNEQFF.

Written as DNA, the CDR3 is TGCAGCGTGGCCCTAGCGGGGCGGGTGACAGATACGCAGTATTTT. As protein: CSVALAGRVTDTQYF. This chain connects TRBV29-1 to TRBJ2-3, with 9 bases lining up with TRBD2. Germline V gene data show CDR1 as SQVTM and CDR2 as ANQGSEA. The J segment lost 3 bases and the V segment lost 6 bases, leaving 10 bases of the junction unmatched. This CDR3 is built from 15 residues.